Listed below are T cell receptor beta chains from one sample, sequenced in a study of identifying expanded T cells in peripheral blood. Only in-frame clones appear in the TCRdb table, and some are missing; sequencing was by immunoSEQ multiplex PCR. The table lists 97,000 or so clones, approximately 88% of them singletons. The sample comprised blood. These receptors all come from a person aged 18 to 70 in good health. Both conserved end residues are part of each CDR3. The D gene is left open where the match is weak. Expanded clones get a size class; other rows say once, few or many, or leave the size out.

-	-	TRBV7-9	TRBJ2-2	CASIRQMNTGELFF	TGTGCCAGCATTAGGCAGATGAACACCGGGGAGCTGTTTTTT
-	TRBD1	TRBV5-6	TRBJ1-1	CASSTRQGWGTEAFF	TGTGCCAGCAGCACCAGACAGGGGTGGGGCACTGAAGCTTTCTTT
-	TRBD1	TRBV7-6	TRBJ2-6	CASSLQGATGANVLTF	TGTGCCAGCAGCTTACAGGGGGCGACTGGGGCCAACGTCCTGACTTTC
-	TRBD1	TRBV9	TRBJ2-7	CASSPTGTGYEQYF	TGTGCCAGCAGCCCGACCGGGACAGGGTACGAGCAGTACTTC
-	TRBD2	TRBV11-2	TRBJ2-1	CASSFGGRALEQFF	TGTGCCAGCAGCTTCGGCGGGAGGGCCCTGGAGCAGTTCTTC
-	TRBD2	TRBV9	TRBJ2-1	CASSVRTSGSLYNEQFF	TGTGCCAGCAGCGTCAGGACTAGCGGGAGTTTGTACAATGAGCAGTTCTTC
-	-	TRBV11-2	TRBJ2-7	CASRIAGSSYEQYF	TGTGCCAGCCGCATCGCGGGCAGCTCCTACGAGCAGTACTTC
-	-	TRBV5-1	TRBJ2-2	CASSSINTGELFF	TGCGCCAGCAGCTCAATAAACACCGGGGAGCTGTTTTTT
-	-	TRBV9	TRBJ2-3	CASSVVGRGYTDTQYF	TGTGCCAGCAGCGTAGTCGGCAGAGGATACACAGATACGCAGTATTTT
-	-	TRBV28	TRBJ1-5	CASSFSGVMPQHF	TGTGCCAGCAGTTTTTCGGGGGTGATGCCCCAGCATTTT
-	TRBD1	TRBV2	TRBJ2-5	CASSKGQQETQYF	TGTGCCAGCAGCAAGGGACAGCAAGAGACCCAGTACTTC
-	-	TRBV30	TRBJ2-2	CAWRRTGVTGELFF	TGTGCCTGGAGGAGGACCGGGGTTACCGGGGAGCTGTTTTTT
-	TRBD1	TRBV7-2	TRBJ1-1	CASSPEARGRAFF	TGTGCCAGCAGCCCAGAGGCCAGGGGGCGAGCTTTCTTT
-	-	TRBV2	TRBJ2-5	CASSWDFQETQYF	TGTGCCAGCAGTTGGGACTTCCAAGAGACCCAGTACTTC
-	-	TRBV25-1	TRBJ1-1	CASSPSEGSRTEAFF	TGTGCCAGCAGCCCCTCGGAGGGGAGTCGGACTGAAGCTTTCTTT
-	-	TRBV5-1	TRBJ1-2	CASSIDFFQGGYTF	TGCGCCAGCAGCATCGACTTTTTCCAGGGCGGCTACACCTTC
-	TRBD1	TRBV19	TRBJ1-2	CASNTRGNPYGYTF	TGTGCCAGTAATACCAGGGGGAACCCCTATGGCTACACCTTC
-	-	TRBV4-2	TRBJ1-2	CASSPAYSVANYGYTF	TGTGCCAGCAGCCCCGCCTACAGCGTGGCTAACTATGGCTACACCTTC
once	TRBD2	TRBV27	TRBJ2-7	CASSLSRLAGWEQYF	TGTGCCAGCAGTTTATCGAGGCTAGCGGGATGGGAGCAGTACTTC
-	-	TRBV4-2	TRBJ1-4	CASSQDTVLGEKLFF	TGTGCCAGCAGCCAAGATACGGTACTGGGAGAAAAACTGTTTTTT
-	-	TRBV7-2	TRBJ1-2	CASSPVGGDYGYTF	TGTGCCAGCAGCCCTGTCGGGGGAGACTATGGCTACACCTTC
-	TRBD1	TRBV5-3	TRBJ2-5	CARRLPDRARETQYF	TGTGCCAGAAGACTCCCGGACAGGGCGAGGGAGACCCAGTACTTC
-	-	TRBV27	TRBJ2-3	CASSPPFSAASTDTQYF	TGTGCCAGCAGTCCCCCCTTCAGTGCTGCTAGCACAGATACGCAGTATTTT
-	-	TRBV5-1	TRBJ1-5	CASSLAAGSGQPQHF	TGCGCCAGCAGCTTGGCGGCAGGGTCGGGTCAGCCCCAGCATTTT
-	TRBD1	TRBV18	TRBJ2-7	CASSEQGAGIYEQYF	TGTGCCAGCTCGGAACAGGGGGCGGGAATCTACGAGCAGTACTTC
-	-	TRBV7-3	TRBJ2-6	CASTETGANVLTF	TGTGCCAGCACTGAGACTGGGGCCAACGTCCTGACTTTC
few	TRBD1	TRBV28	TRBJ1-2	CASSPRQGSYTF	TGTGCCAGCAGTCCCCGACAGGGGAGCTACACCTTC
-	TRBD2	TRBV11-2	TRBJ2-3	CASSSWGSGSTDTQYF	TGTGCCAGCAGCTCGTGGGGTAGCGGGAGCACAGATACGCAGTATTTT
once	-	TRBV28	TRBJ2-7	CASSPLTGRLHEQYF	TGTGCCAGCAGTCCGCTGACAGGCCGACTACACGAGCAGTACTTC
-	-	TRBV7-9	TRBJ2-5	CASSWTKSQETQYF	TGTGCCAGCAGTTGGACAAAAAGCCAAGAGACCCAGTACTTC
-	TRBD1	TRBV15	TRBJ1-6	CATSRGQGDSPLHF	TGTGCCACCAGCCGGGGACAGGGGGATTCACCCCTCCACTTT
-	-	TRBV6-4	TRBJ1-1	CASSTDRNTEAFF	TGTGCCAGCAGTACAGACAGGAACACTGAAGCTTTCTTT
-	-	TRBV25-1	TRBJ2-3	CASSMPGDTQYF	TGTGCCAGCAGCATGCCCGGAGATACGCAGTATTTT
few	TRBD1	TRBV11-2	TRBJ2-7	CASSQTGAGHEQYF	TGTGCCAGCAGCCAGACAGGGGCGGGCCACGAGCAGTACTTC
-	TRBD2	TRBV19	TRBJ2-5	CASSPSGQETQYF	TGTGCCAGTAGCCCTAGCGGACAAGAGACCCAGTACTTC
few	-	TRBV29-1	TRBJ1-3	CSVASSGNTIYF	TGCAGCGTTGCCAGCTCTGGAAACACCATATATTTT
-	-	TRBV7-8	TRBJ1-1	CASSTIRGPNTEAFF	TGTGCCAGCAGCACCATCAGGGGACCCAACACTGAAGCTTTCTTT
-	-	TRBV28	TRBJ1-4	CASSLFGSVANEKLFF	TGTGCCAGCAGTTTATTTGGATCCGTGGCTAATGAAAAACTGTTTTTT
once	-	TRBV28	TRBJ1-3	CASNTRDNSGNTIYF	TGTGCCAGCAATACCAGAGACAACTCTGGAAACACCATATATTTT
-	TRBD2	TRBV28	TRBJ2-1	CATGLAGNEQFF	TGTGCCACCGGACTAGCGGGAAATGAGCAGTTCTTC
few	-	TRBV7-9	TRBJ2-5	CASQEGVGETQYF	TGTGCCAGCCAAGAAGGGGTTGGGGAGACCCAGTACTTC
few	TRBD2	TRBV5-6	TRBJ2-3	CASRLAGGPRDTQYF	TGTGCCTCACGACTGGCGGGAGGGCCTCGAGATACGCAGTATTTT
-	TRBD2	TRBV4-1	TRBJ2-1	CASSPPGGRIYEQFF	TGCGCCAGCAGCCCTCCGGGCGGGAGGATCTATGAGCAGTTCTTC
-	-	TRBV7-2	TRBJ2-7	CASSLTGGPGEQYF	TGTGCCAGCAGCCTCACGGGGGGCCCGGGCGAGCAGTACTTC
-	-	TRBV19	TRBJ2-7	CASNPTVATGGSYEQYF	TGTGCCTCAAATCCCACGGTAGCCACGGGCGGTTCCTACGAGCAGTACTTC
once	TRBD2	TRBV19	TRBJ2-2	CASNPNPGLGATGELFF	TGTGCCAGTAACCCAAACCCGGGACTAGGTGCCACCGGGGAGCTGTTTTTT
once	-	TRBV10-3	TRBJ2-2	CAISVSQQNTGELFF	TGTGCCATCAGTGTTTCCCAGCAGAACACCGGGGAGCTGTTTTTT
-	-	TRBV11-1	TRBJ2-7	CASSLLRYEQYF	TGTGCCAGCAGCTTATTACGCTACGAGCAGTACTTC
-	-	TRBV5-8	TRBJ2-7	CASSFGSYEQYF	TGTGCCAGCAGCTTCGGCAGCTACGAGCAGTACTTC